These 25 T cell receptor beta chains share one sample of origin, sequenced in a study of identical twins (dated by TCRdb to 2016 to 2017). The method behind the library was 5' RACE. The instrument was an Illumina HiSeq 2000. TCRdb ran its own pipeline on the public reads, namely fastp trimming at Q25 and MiXCR clone calling, and kept in-frame beta chains. Rows merge per CDR3 protein into single entries with the most common DNA and genes. The sample includes around 650,000 distinct CDR3 sequences, with 7.1% observed a single time. Of the sample, 1.6% is held by the ten largest clones. The same specimen was also included in a second study, on yellow fever vaccine responses in identical twins.

The sequenced material came from PBMCs. These receptors were taken from a woman aged 18-29 years in good health.

This clonotype has a count of ten or more. The chain combines TRBV7-9 with TRBJ1-2; D is unclear. V lost 1 base, J lost 8 bases, and 8 bases lay in between. Looked up from germline, CDR1 is SEHNR and CDR2 is FQNEAQ (reference sequence). There are 12 residues in the CDR3. CDR3 amino acids: CASSLVERGYTF. The CDR3 nucleotides are TGTGCCAGCAGCTTAGTAGAACGGGGCTACACCTTC.

This chain joins TRBV25-1 and TRBJ2-5; no clear D gene. CDR3 length equals 17 residues. The germline V gene encodes CDR1 MGHDK and CDR2 SYGVNS. V was cut by 5 bases and J by 0 bases, with 19 bases left in between. The CDR3 protein is CASSPPPGRLHQETQYF. The CDR3 nucleotides are TGTGCCAGCAGTCCCCCCCCTGGCCGGCTACACCAAGAGACCCAGTACTTC.

This clonotype has more than one count but fewer than ten. The gene calls are TRBV11-2 and TRBJ2-1, with 7 bases matching TRBD2. The trim removed 1 base at V and 3 bases at J, leaving 6 bases unmatched. The CDR3 covers 16 residues. Per germline, CDR1 SGHAT and CDR2 FQNNGV. Here the CDR3 reads CASSLVLAPGYNEQFF. In nucleotides, the CDR3 is TGTGCCAGCAGCTTAGTACTAGCGCCTGGCTACAATGAGCAGTTCTTC.

About this clonotype: One junction end does not reproduce the germline sequence, and a read error may be involved. The V call is TRBV11-2, the J call TRBJ2-4, with 7 bases aligning to TRBD1. The germline gives CDR1 SGHAT, CDR2 FQNNGV. This CDR3 spans 12 amino acids. In nucleotides, the CDR3 is TGTGCCAGCAGCTCCTATGGGACAGCCGCGGACTTC. Residues: CASSSYGTAADF.

The chain is built from TRBV24-1 and TRBJ2-3; either TRBD1 or TRBD2 may fit D (6 bases each). CDR3 length equals 21 residues. CDR1 and CDR2 (germline): KGHDR, SFDVKD. The V end lost 3 bases, the J end lost 4 bases, and 31 bases lay between the germline ends. The CDR3 coding sequence is TGTGCCACCAGTGATCCAGGGGAGGCGATGAGCCCCAGAGCCCGCGCAGATACGCAGTATTTT. Translating gives CATSDPGEAMSPRARADTQYF.

This clonotype was counted only a few times. The chain joins TRBV28 to TRBJ2-7; maybe TRBD1 (6 bases). V gave up 6 bases and J gave up 5 bases, with 17 bases separating them. The CDR3 consists of 14 residues. Germline values: CDR1 MDHEN, CDR2 SYDVKM. CDR3 in amino acids: CASSAGTRPHEQYV. For the CDR3, the DNA is TGTGCCAGCAGCGCAGGGACACGGCCCCACGAGCAGTACGTC.

The chain couples TRBV3-1 to TRBJ2-5, with 10 bases identical to TRBD1. CDR3 size: 14 residues. Germline V gene data show CDR1 as LGHDT and CDR2 as YNNKEL (reference sequence). Trimming took 4 bases from V and 6 from J; bases not matched to a gene: 5. The CDR3 here is CASSRPGQGKTQYF. DNA of the CDR3: TGTGCCAGCAGCCGACCGGGACAGGGGAAGACCCAGTACTTC.

This clonotype was counted many times. The genes are TRBV12-3 or TRBV12-4 and TRBJ2-1, with 9 nucleotides matching TRBD2. J was trimmed by 0 bases and V by 6 bases; bases with no gene match: 15. This CDR3 spans 19 amino acids. CDR3 in amino acids: CASSSLAGRLPGSYNEQFF. The CDR3 DNA follows: TGTGCCAGCAGCTCTCTAGCGGGACGTCTCCCCGGCTCCTACAATGAGCAGTTCTTC.

This chain links TRBV4-1 with TRBJ2-5; D remains unclear. CDR1 and CDR2 (germline): MGHRA, YSYEKL. The CDR3 is 20 residues long. Between the trimmed V and J ends, which lost 0 bases and 5 bases, there was a span of 28 bases. The CDR3, as DNA: TGCGCCAGCAGCCAAGACGGACCGTTTATATTCGGCCCTTCGCGGGAGACCCAGTACTTC. This translates into CASSQDGPFIFGPSRETQYF.

The rearrangement uses TRBV7-9 and TRBJ2-3; 8 nucleotides agree with TRBD2. This CDR3 is built from 16 residues. Trimming at V came to 5 bases and at J to 4 bases, leaving 11 bases not matched to a gene. The germline gives CDR1 SEHNR, CDR2 FQNEAQ (reference sequence). CDR3 nucleotide sequence: TGTGCCAGCAGCCACCCGGGACTAGTGCTTGCAGATACGCAGTATTTT. Protein product: CASSHPGLVLADTQYF. The full variable domain, with the rest looked up from reference TRBV7-9 and TRBJ2-3, is DTGVSQNPRHKITKRGQNVTFRCDPISEHNRLYWYRQTLGQGPEFLTYFQNEAQLEKSRLLSDRFSAERPKGSFSTLEIQRTEQGDSAMYLCASSHPGLVLADTQYFGPGTRLTVL.

This clonotype was seen a few times. The chain has TRBV12-3 or TRBV12-4 and TRBJ2-7, with a possible D match to TRBD2 (6 bases). The V and J ends lost 4 bases and 2 bases respectively, with 15 bases between them. CDR3 length: 15 residues. CDR3 DNA: TGTGCCAGCAGTTCCCAGGGTAGCGGTCCCTACGAGCAGTACTTC. It codes for CASSSQGSGPYEQYF.

In this sample, this clonotype turned up many times. The rearrangement links TRBV20-1 to TRBJ2-3; 11 bases match TRBD2. CDR1 and CDR2 (germline): DFQATT, SNEGSKA (reference sequence). The CDR3 runs to 17 residues. J lost 0 bases, V lost 0 bases, and 5 bases had no gene match. In DNA form, the CDR3 reads TGCAGTGCTAGAGACCGACTAGCGGGGTCTAGCACAGATACGCAGTATTTT. Protein: CSARDRLAGSSTDTQYF.

The CDR3 here is CATSSSIWGAETQYF. The CDR3 region has the DNA TGTGCCACCAGCAGTAGTATTTGGGGTGCCGAGACCCAGTACTTC. The V and J genes are TRBV15 and TRBJ2-5, with no clear D. The germline V gene has CDR1 LNHNV and CDR2 YYDKDF (reference sequence). CDR3 length equals 15 residues. Trimming took 3 bases from V and 5 from J, leaving 16 bases between them. Full variable domain (remainder filled in from reference TRBV15 and TRBJ2-5): DAMVIQNPRYQVTQFGKPVTLSCSQTLNHNVMYWYQQKSSQAPKLLFHYYDKDFNNEADTPDNFQSRRPNTSFCFLDIRSPGLGDTAMYLCATSSSIWGAETQYFGPGTRLLVL.

V and J are TRBV7-9 and TRBJ1-1; D remains unclear. The germline gives CDR1 SEHNR, CDR2 FQNEAQ (reference sequence). This CDR3 contains 12 residues. Deletions cut 4 bases from V and 6 bases from J, with 9 bases between. The CDR3 sequence is CASSSSWSEAFF. In DNA form, the CDR3 reads TGTGCCAGCAGCTCCTCGTGGTCTGAAGCTTTCTTT.

The sample holds a few counts of this clonotype. The chain combines TRBV6-1 with TRBJ1-2, with D possibly TRBD1 on 6 matching bases. Trimming cost V 5 bases and J 4 bases, with 14 bases left between them. CDR1 MNHNS and CDR2 SASEGT come from the germline V gene. This CDR3 contains 14 residues. In nucleotides, the CDR3 is TGTGCCAGCAGTCCCTCAGGGGAGGTCTATGGCTACACCTTC. As protein: CASSPSGEVYGYTF.

The gene calls are TRBV25-1 and TRBJ2-1, with 8 bases fitting TRBD1. Trimming at V came to 6 bases and at J to 5 bases, leaving 3 bases not matched to a gene. The CDR3 sequence is 13 residues long. Germline V gene sequence: CDR1 MGHDK, CDR2 SYGVNS. The CDR3 here is CASRTTGDNEQFF. The CDR3 nucleotides are TGTGCCAGCAGGACGACAGGGGACAATGAGCAGTTCTTC.

Turning to this clonotype: A junction end diverges from the germline sequence, so it may reflect a read error. The gene calls are TRBV7-2 and TRBJ2-5; TRBD2 is a possible D gene (6 bases). Germline CDR1 SGHTA, CDR2 FQGNSA. This CDR3 is built from 14 residues. CDR3: CVSSLVAGGGIQYF. DNA of the CDR3: TGTGTCAGCAGCTTAGTGGCGGGCGGAGGGATCCAGTACTTC.

The rearrangement links TRBV27 to TRBJ2-7, with TRBD2 matching 8 bases. Germline V gene sequence: CDR1 MNHEY, CDR2 SMNVEV (reference sequence). The CDR3 totals 17 residues. The V segment lost 0 bases and the J segment 0 bases; nucleotides outside the gene matches: 7. The CDR3 loop reads CASSLSATSGSSYEQYF. The CDR3 bases are TGTGCCAGCAGTTTATCCGCTACTAGCGGAAGCTCCTACGAGCAGTACTTC.

The sample holds a few counts of this clonotype. The CDR3 region has the DNA TGTGCCATCAGTGAGGAAAAAGAGCTGTTTTTT. Its translation is CAISEEKELFF. V is TRBV10-3 and J is TRBJ2-2; D remains unclear. The CDR3 has 11 residues. Deletions cut 2 bases from V and 11 bases from J, with 6 bases between. CDR1 is ENHRY, CDR2 SYGVKD, per germline.

As to this clonotype: Compared with germline, one end of the junction differs, possibly owing to a read error. The chain employs TRBV18 and TRBJ2-1; no reliable D call. From germline, CDR1 is KGHSH and CDR2 LQKENI. The CDR3 is 16 residues long. The CDR3 DNA is TGTGCCAGCTCACCACCCGGCAGGCGCTCCTACAGTGAGCAGTTGTTC. This encodes CASSPPGRRSYSEQLF.

This clonotype was detected many times. V gene TRBV7-9 combines with J gene TRBJ2-1; D uncertain. The CDR3 is 16 residues long. Germline CDR1 and CDR2: SEHNR and FQNEAQ (reference sequence). V gave up 1 base and J gave up 0 bases, with 10 bases separating them. The CDR3 coding sequence is TGTGCCAGCAGCTTAGTGAAACTGAGCTCCTACAATGAGCAGTTCTTC. It yields the protein CASSLVKLSSYNEQFF.

This chain uses TRBV5-1 with TRBJ1-2; tentative D call: TRBD1 (5 bases). Germline CDR1 and CDR2: SGHRS and YFSETQ. CDR3 length equals 13 residues. V shed 7 bases and J shed 8 bases, with 18 bases lying between them. CDR3 in amino acids: CASAPISGGGYTF. The CDR3 DNA sequence: TGCGCCAGCGCACCGATCTCTGGGGGAGGCTACACCTTC.

The sample holds many counts of this clonotype. This chain links TRBV4-1 with TRBJ1-6; 8 bases match TRBD1. The CDR3 spans 16 residues. Looked up from germline, CDR1 is MGHRA and CDR2 is YSYEKL. V trimming: 3 bases; J trimming: 8 bases; junction bases outside the gene matches: 9. In DNA, the CDR3 is TGCGCCAGCAGCCACCCGACAGGGGAGCTCCATTCACCCCTCCACTTT. Its protein product is CASSHPTGELHSPLHF.

This clonotype was counted only a few times. The V gene is TRBV5-1, the J gene TRBJ2-7; TRBD2 might be the D (5 bases). Looked up from germline, CDR1 is SGHRS and CDR2 is YFSETQ. The CDR3 sequence is 14 residues long. Trimming took 0 bases from V and 4 from J, leaving 11 bases between them. The CDR3 DNA follows: TGCGCCAGCAGCTTGGCCTGGGAGACGTACGAGCAGTACTTC. Residues: CASSLAWETYEQYF.

J is TRBJ2-2 and V is TRBV25-1, with D hard to call. Germline assignment: CDR1 MGHDK and CDR2 SYGVNS. The CDR3 contains 14 residues. Trimming took off 8 bases at V and 0 bases at J, with 10 bases between the two ends. CDR3 bases: TGTGCCAGCGGAGAGCTCGCGAACACCGGGGAGCTGTTTTTT. Protein product: CASGELANTGELFF.